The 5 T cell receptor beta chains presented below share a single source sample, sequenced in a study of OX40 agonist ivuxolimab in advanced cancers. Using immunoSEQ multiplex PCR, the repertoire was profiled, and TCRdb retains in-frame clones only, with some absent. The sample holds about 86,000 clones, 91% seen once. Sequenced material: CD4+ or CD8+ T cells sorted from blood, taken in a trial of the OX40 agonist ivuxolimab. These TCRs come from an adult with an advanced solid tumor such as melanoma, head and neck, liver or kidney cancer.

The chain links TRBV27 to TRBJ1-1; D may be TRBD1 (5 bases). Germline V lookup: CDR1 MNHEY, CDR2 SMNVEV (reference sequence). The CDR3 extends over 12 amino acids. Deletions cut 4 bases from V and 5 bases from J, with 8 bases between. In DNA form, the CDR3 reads TGTGCCAGCAGTTCAGGGTTAACTGAAGCTTTCTTT. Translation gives CASSSGLTEAFF.

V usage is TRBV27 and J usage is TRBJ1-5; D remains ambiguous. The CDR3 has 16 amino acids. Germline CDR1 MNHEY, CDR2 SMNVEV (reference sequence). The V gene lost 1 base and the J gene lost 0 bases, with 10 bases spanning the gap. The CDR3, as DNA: TGTGCCAGCAGTTTATGGGCGGGTAATAGCAATCAGCCCCAGCATTTT. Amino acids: CASSLWAGNSNQPQHF.

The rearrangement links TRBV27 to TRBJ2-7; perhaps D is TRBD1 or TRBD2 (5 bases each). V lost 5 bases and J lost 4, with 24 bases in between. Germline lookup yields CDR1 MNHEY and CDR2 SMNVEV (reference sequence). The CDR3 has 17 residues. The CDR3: CASSHRPGVLGEYEQYF. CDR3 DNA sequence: TGTGCCAGCAGTCACCGCCCCGGGGTTCTGGGGGAATACGAGCAGTACTTC.

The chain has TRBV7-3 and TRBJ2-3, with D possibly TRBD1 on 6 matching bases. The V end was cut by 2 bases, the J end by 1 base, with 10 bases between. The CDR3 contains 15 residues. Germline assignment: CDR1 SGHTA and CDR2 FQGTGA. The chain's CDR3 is CASSLDSGGTDTQYF. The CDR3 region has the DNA TGTGCCAGCAGCTTAGACTCAGGGGGCACAGATACGCAGTATTTT. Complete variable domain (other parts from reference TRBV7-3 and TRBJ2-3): GAGVSQTPSNKVTEKGKYVELRCDPISGHTALYWYRQSLGQGPEFLIYFQGTGAADDSGLPNDRFFAVRPEGSVSTLKIQRTERGDSAVYLCASSLDSGGTDTQYFGPGTRLTVL.

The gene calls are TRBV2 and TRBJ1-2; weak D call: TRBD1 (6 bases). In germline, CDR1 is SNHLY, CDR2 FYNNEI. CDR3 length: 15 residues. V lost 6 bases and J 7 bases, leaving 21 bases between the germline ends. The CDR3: CASSSTPTGALGYTF. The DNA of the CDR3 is TGTGCCAGCAGCTCAACTCCGACAGGAGCCCTTGGCTACACCTTC. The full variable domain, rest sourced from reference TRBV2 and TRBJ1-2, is EPEVTQTPSHQVTQMGQEVILRCVPISNHLYFYWYRQILGQKVEFLVSFYNNEISEKSEIFDDQFSVERPDGSNFTLKIRSTKLEDSAMYFCASSSTPTGALGYTFGSGTRLTVV.